Listed below are T cell receptor beta chains from one sample, sequenced in a study of CD8+ T cells in alopecia areata. Produced via immunoSEQ multiplex PCR; TCRdb's table is partial and in-frame only. The sample contains around 270,000 clones, 55% to 70% of which appear only once. The sequencing here drew on CD4+ T cells sorted from blood, taken at week 24, from a patient treated with tofacitinib. These TCRs come from a human donor with alopecia areata. The CDR3 runs from the conserved cysteine through the conserved F or W. D genes are given only for firm matches. Size values are once, few and many counts, or a class for expanded clones, and some rows have none.

size | length | D | J | V | CDR3 | DNA
NA | 13 | NA | TRBJ1-2 | TRBV30 | CAWSTGTAYGYTF | TGTGCCTGGAGTACCGGGACGGCCTATGGCTACACCTTC
NA | 18 | NA | TRBJ2-3 | TRBV30 | CAWSPYLPGARGTDTQYF | TGTGCCTGGAGTCCCTACCTCCCCGGGGCACGAGGCACAGATACGCAGTATTTT
NA | 13 | NA | TRBJ2-2 | TRBV6-6 | CASQTRNTGELFF | TGTGCCAGCCAAACCAGGAACACCGGGGAGCTGTTTTTT
NA | 14 | TRBD1 | TRBJ2-5 | TRBV29-1 | CSITGTGGMETQYF | TGCAGCATTACCGGGACAGGGGGCATGGAGACCCAGTACTTC
NA | 14 | TRBD1 | TRBJ1-2 | TRBV6-5 | CASSYHGQGYGYTF | TGTGCCAGCAGTTACCACGGACAGGGCTATGGCTACACCTTC
NA | 14 | TRBD1 | TRBJ1-1 | TRBV2 | CASRDDRAGTEAFF | TGTGCCAGCAGGGACGACAGGGCGGGCACTGAAGCTTTCTTT
once | 15 | NA | TRBJ2-7 | TRBV7-6 | CASSLVQGGSYEQYF | TGTGCCAGCAGCTTAGTGCAGGGTGGGTCTTACGAGCAGTACTTC
NA | 15 | NA | TRBJ2-5 | TRBV14 | CASSQGLGLAETQYF | TGTGCCAGCAGCCAAGGTTTAGGTTTGGCAGAGACCCAGTACTTC
few | 13 | NA | TRBJ1-2 | TRBV7-2 | CASTGPSDITYTF | TGTGCCAGCACGGGGCCCTCGGACATCACCTACACCTTC
NA | 15 | TRBD1 | TRBJ2-7 | TRBV2 | CATAEPGQSSYEQYF | TGTGCTACCGCAGAACCGGGACAGTCCTCCTACGAGCAGTACTTC